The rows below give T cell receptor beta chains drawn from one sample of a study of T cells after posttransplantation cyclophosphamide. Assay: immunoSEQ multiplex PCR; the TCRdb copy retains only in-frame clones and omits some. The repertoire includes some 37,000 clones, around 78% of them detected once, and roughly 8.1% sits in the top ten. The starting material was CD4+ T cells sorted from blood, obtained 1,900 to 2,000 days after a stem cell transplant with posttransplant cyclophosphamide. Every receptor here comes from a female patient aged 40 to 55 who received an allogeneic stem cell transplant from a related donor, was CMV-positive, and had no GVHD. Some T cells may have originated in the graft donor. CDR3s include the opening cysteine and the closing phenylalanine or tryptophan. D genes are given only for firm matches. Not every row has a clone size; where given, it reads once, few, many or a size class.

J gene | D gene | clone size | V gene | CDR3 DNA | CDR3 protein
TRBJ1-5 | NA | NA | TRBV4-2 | TGTGCCAGCAGCCAAGATGGTATGGGGGGACTCAGCAATCAGCCCCAGCATTTT | CASSQDGMGGLSNQPQHF
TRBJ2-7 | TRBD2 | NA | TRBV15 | TGTGCCACCAGCAGAGTACAACCGGGGGGGCCCGAGCAGTACTTC | CATSRVQPGGPEQYF
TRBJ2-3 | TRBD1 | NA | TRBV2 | TGTGCCAGCAGCCCGGGACAGCACACAGATACGCAGTATTTT | CASSPGQHTDTQYF
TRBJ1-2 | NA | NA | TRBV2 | TGTGCCAGCAGTGGTGGGTCAGGGAAGCTTCCTAACTATGGCTACACCTTC | CASSGGSGKLPNYGYTF
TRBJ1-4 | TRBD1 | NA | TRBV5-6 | TGTGCCAGCAGCTTCGGGACAGGGAGGGGGACTAATGAAAAACTGTTTTTT | CASSFGTGRGTNEKLFF
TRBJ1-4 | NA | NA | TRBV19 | TGTGCCAGTAACTCTGACACCTCCACTAATGAAAAACTGTTTTTT | CASNSDTSTNEKLFF
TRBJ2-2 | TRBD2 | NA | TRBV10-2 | TGCGCCAGCAGTGAGTCGGTATGCAGCGGGGGGCCCCCTCCCCGGGGAGCTGTTTTT | CASSESVCSGGPPPRGAVF
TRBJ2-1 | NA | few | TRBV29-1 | TGCAGCGCATCCCACAATGAGCAGTTCTTC | CSASHNEQFF
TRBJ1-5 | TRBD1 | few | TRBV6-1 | TGTGCCAGCAGGGGGGGACAGGGTTTCGAACAGCCCCAGCATTTT | CASRGGQGFEQPQHF
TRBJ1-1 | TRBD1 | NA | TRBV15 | TGTGCCACCAGCAGAGATAGGGGGCTGAACACTGAAGCTTTCTTT | CATSRDRGLNTEAFF
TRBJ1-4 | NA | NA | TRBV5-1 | TGCGCCAGCAGCTTGAGTGGCGGTGAAAAACTGTTTTTT | CASSLSGGEKLFF
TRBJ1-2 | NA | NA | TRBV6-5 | TGTGCCAGCAGTTGGGAGCAACCCTATGGCTACACCTTC | CASSWEQPYGYTF
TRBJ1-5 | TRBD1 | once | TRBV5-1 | TGCGCCAGCAGCCCCGGGGACAGGGGGAATCAGCCCCAGCATTTT | CASSPGDRGNQPQHF
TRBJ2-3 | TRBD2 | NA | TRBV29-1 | TGCAGCGTTGGTTTCGGGGGGGGCACAGATACGCAGTATTTT | CSVGFGGGTDTQYF
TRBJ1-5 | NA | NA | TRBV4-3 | TGCGCCAGCAGCCAAGAGTCAGGGGCAAATCAGCCCCAGCATTTT | CASSQESGANQPQHF
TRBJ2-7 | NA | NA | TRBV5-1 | TGCGCCAGTGCCGGGGTTTACTACGAGCAGTACTTC | CASAGVYYEQYF
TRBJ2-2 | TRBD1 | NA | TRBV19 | TGTGCCAGTAGTAGAGGACAGGGGGGGGACACCGGGGAGCTGTTTTTT | CASSRGQGGDTGELFF
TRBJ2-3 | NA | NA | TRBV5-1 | TGCGCCAGCAGTACTATCTTAGCGGCAGATACGCAGTATTTT | CASSTILAADTQYF
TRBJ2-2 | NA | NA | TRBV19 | TGTGCCAGTAGTATAGTCGCGCAGGGAAGCGGGGAGCTGTTTTTT | CASSIVAQGSGELFF
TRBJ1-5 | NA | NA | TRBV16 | TGTGCCAGCAGCCAACAAAGCAATCAGCCCCAGCATTTT | CASSQQSNQPQHF
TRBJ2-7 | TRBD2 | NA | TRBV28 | TGTGCCACATACCCCCGGGGGGTTTGGAGCTACGAGCAGTACTTC | CATYPRGVWSYEQYF
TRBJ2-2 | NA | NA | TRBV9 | TGTGCCAGCAGCGTAGTGGGGCTCACCGGGGAGCTGTTTTTT | CASSVVGLTGELFF
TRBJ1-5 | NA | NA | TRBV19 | TGTGCCAGTAGTGGGAGGGGAAGTCGGCCCCAGCATTTT | CASSGRGSRPQHF
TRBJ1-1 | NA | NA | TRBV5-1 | TGCGCCAGCAGCTTGGGGCGGGGGGTGGAAGCTTTCTTT | CASSLGRGVEAFF
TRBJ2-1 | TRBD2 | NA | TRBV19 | TGTGCCAGTAGTCCCTTCGGGACTAGCGGGGGGGAGCAGTTCTTC | CASSPFGTSGGEQFF
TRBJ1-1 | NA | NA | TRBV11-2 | TGTGCCAGCAGCCCTGTCACAGTGAAAACTGAAGCTTTCTTT | CASSPVTVKTEAFF
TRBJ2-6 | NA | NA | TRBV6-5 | TGTGCCAGCAGTTACTGGGGGACTGCCGGGGCCAACGTCCTGACTTTC | CASSYWGTAGANVLTF
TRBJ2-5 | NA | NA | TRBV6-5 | TGTGCCAGCAGTCAGGGACTGCCTCTAGGGACCCAGTACTTC | CASSQGLPLGTQYF
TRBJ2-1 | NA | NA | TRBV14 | TGTGCCAGCAGCCAAGGGCAGGGGTGGGAGTTCTTC | CASSQGQGWEFF
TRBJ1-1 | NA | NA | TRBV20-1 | TGCAGTGCTGAGAAGAACACTGAAGCTTTCTTT | CSAEKNTEAFF
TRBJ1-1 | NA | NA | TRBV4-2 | TGTGCCAGCAGCCAAGATCAATATAGCACGGCAAGGATGAACACTGAAGCTTTCTTT | CASSQDQYSTARMNTEAFF
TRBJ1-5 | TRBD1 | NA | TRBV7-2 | TGTGCCAGCAGCAGGACAGGGGGAAGCAATCAGCCCCAGCATTTT | CASSRTGGSNQPQHF
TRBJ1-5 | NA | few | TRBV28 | TGTGCCAGCAGTTCTGCTGAGGGCAATCAGCCCCAGCATTTT | CASSSAEGNQPQHF
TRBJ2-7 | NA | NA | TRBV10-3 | TGTGCCATCAGTGAGTCGCTTATCATCCGGGACATTCGCCACGAGCAGTACTTC | CAISESLIIRDIRHEQYF
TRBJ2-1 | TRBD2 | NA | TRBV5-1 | TGCGCCAGCAGCTTGGCCCTAGCGGTCTACAATGAGCAGTTCTTC | CASSLALAVYNEQFF
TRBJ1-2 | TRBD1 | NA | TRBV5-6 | TGTGCCAGCAGCCTGGGACAGATCAGCTATGGCTACACCTTC | CASSLGQISYGYTF
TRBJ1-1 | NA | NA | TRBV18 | TGTGCCAGCTCACCACGCGGATGGAACACTGAAGCTTTCTTT | CASSPRGWNTEAFF
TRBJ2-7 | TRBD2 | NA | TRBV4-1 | TGCGCCAGCAGGAGAGCGGGGGGGTCCTACGAGCAGTACTTC | CASRRAGGSYEQYF
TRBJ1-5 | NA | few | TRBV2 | TGTGCCAGCAGTACAGGGTTGTGGCAGCCCCAGCATTTT | CASSTGLWQPQHF
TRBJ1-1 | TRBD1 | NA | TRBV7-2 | TGTGCCAGCAGCACTACAGGGGTAGCTTTCTTT | CASSTTGVAFF
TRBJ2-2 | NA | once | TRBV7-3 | TGTGCCAGCAGCTTAACAAGGGGAACCGGGGAGCTGTTTTTT | CASSLTRGTGELFF
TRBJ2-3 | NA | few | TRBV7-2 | TGTGCCAGCAGCCCGGACAGTTTAGGCACAGATACGCAGTATTTT | CASSPDSLGTDTQYF
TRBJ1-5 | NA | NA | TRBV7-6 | TGTGCCAGCAGCCCCAGCGTCGGGGGCAATCAGCCCCAGCATTTT | CASSPSVGGNQPQHF
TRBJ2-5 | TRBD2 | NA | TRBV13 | TGTGCCAGCAGCTTAAAGACTAGCGGGGGGGCGGAGACCCAGTACTTC | CASSLKTSGGAETQYF
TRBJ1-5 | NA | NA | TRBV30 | TGTGCCTGGAAAAGAGGGTCAGGCGGGAAGCAGCCCCAGCATTTT | CAWKRGSGGKQPQHF
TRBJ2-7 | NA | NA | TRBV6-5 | TGTGCCACCGGCAGGGGGGTGTCAGGTTCCTACGAGCAGTACTTC | CATGRGVSGSYEQYF
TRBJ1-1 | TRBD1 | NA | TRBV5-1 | TGCGCCAGCAGCGTAACAGGGGTGGTGAACACTGAAGCTTTCTTT | CASSVTGVVNTEAFF
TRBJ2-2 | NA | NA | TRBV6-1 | TGTGCCAGCAGCAGTATTCGGGCCGGGGAGCTGTTTTTT | CASSSIRAGELFF
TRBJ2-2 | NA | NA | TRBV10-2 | TGCGCCAGCAGGCCAGGGGCAGGCGACACCGGGGAGCTGTTTTTT | CASRPGAGDTGELFF
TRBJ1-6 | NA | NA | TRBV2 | TGTGCCAGCAAGAGAGGGAGCTCCTATAATTCACCCCTCCACTTT | CASKRGSSYNSPLHF
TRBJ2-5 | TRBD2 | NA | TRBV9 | TGTGCCAGCAGCGTAGCAAGTTCGGGGGGGGGCCGGGAGACCCAGTACTTC | CASSVASSGGGRETQYF
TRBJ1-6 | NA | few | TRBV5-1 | TGCGCCAGCAGCTCAGGGGAACAGGTATTAGATTCACCCCTCCACTTT | CASSSGEQVLDSPLHF
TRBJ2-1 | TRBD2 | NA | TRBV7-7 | TGTGCCAGCAGTCGGGGACTAGCGGGCCTTAGCTCCTACAATGAGCAGTTCTTC | CASSRGLAGLSSYNEQFF
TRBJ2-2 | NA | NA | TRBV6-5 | TGTGCCAGCAGTAAAGGCAACTGGGGGGCCGGGGAGCTGTTTTTT | CASSKGNWGAGELFF
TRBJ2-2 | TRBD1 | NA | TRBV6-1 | TGTGCCAGCATCCTCCAAAGGGGGCATGTCGGGGAGCTGTTTTTT | CASILQRGHVGELFF